Listed here are 15 T cell receptor beta chains from one sample, sequenced in a study of neurological immune-mediated disorders. TCRdb re-called the 5' RACE reads with MiXCR, one entry per CDR3 protein. This sample has about 59,000 distinct CDR3 sequences, with roughly 13% found just once. Sequencing was done on a sample of PBMCs. All receptors come from a woman aged 60-70 years with HTLV-1-associated myelopathy (HAM/TSP).

This clonotype appeared many times. The chain joins TRBV20-1 to TRBJ1-2, with D uncertain. CDR1 DFQATT and CDR2 SNEGSKA come from the germline V gene (reference sequence). The ends were cut back, 2 bases at V and 4 bases at J, with 11 bases in the middle. The CDR3 covers 13 residues. This CDR3 reads CSARSRGVYGYTF. CDR3 DNA sequence: TGCAGTGCTAGATCCCGGGGAGTCTATGGCTACACCTTC.

This clonotype showed up just a few times. This rearrangement joins TRBV30 to TRBJ1-2, with D uncertain. In germline, CDR1 is GTSNPN, CDR2 SVGIG (reference sequence). The CDR3 has 11 residues. Trimming pared 2 bases from V and 7 bases from J, leaving 8 bases between. CDR3 amino acids: CAWSHPGGYTF. DNA for the CDR3: TGTGCCTGGAGTCACCCGGGTGGCTACACCTTC.

This clonotype was counted ten times or more. This chain connects TRBV18 to TRBJ2-7; 7 positions agree with TRBD1. The germline gives CDR1 KGHSH, CDR2 LQKENI. The CDR3 spans 14 residues. Trimming cost V 5 bases and J 2 bases; bases outside gene matches: 6. The CDR3 spells CASSARDRAYEQYF. For the CDR3, the DNA is TGTGCCAGCTCAGCAAGGGACAGAGCCTACGAGCAGTACTTC.

This clonotype was seen many times. This chain uses TRBV12-3 or TRBV12-4 with TRBJ1-5; no firm D call. V lost 1 base to trimming and J lost 5 bases, with 3 bases between them. This CDR3 spans 12 amino acids. CDR3 protein: CASSLGDQPQHF. Written as DNA, the CDR3 is TGTGCCAGCAGTTTAGGGGATCAGCCCCAGCATTTT.

This clonotype was counted at least ten times. This sequence joins TRBV12-3 or TRBV12-4 and TRBJ2-7; D is possibly TRBD1 or TRBD2 (6 bases each). This CDR3 has 15 amino acids. Trimming removed 8 bases at V and 3 bases at J, with 20 bases between. The CDR3 coding sequence is TGTGCCAGCGCTCCGGGGGCAGCGGCAGGCTACGAGCAGTACTTC. Encoded protein: CASAPGAAAGYEQYF.

The table lists this clonotype with a few counts. This CDR3 is CASRSLQIGWSDTEAFF. The DNA for the CDR3 is TGTGCCAGCAGGTCACTCCAGATTGGGTGGTCGGACACTGAAGCTTTCTTT. V is TRBV6-5 and J is TRBJ1-1; D gene ambiguous. The CDR3 has 17 amino acids. Germline V gene lookup returns CDR1 MNHEY and CDR2 SVGAGI. V lost 6 bases and J lost 3, with 23 bases in between.

This clonotype was picked up many times. Here the CDR3 DNA reads TGTGCCAGCAATTCGGGAGAACAATCCTACAATGAGCAGTTCTTC. Protein: CASNSGEQSYNEQFF. V and J are TRBV6-5 and TRBJ2-1; D may be TRBD2 (6 bases). This CDR3 is 15 amino acids long. Looked up from germline, CDR1 is MNHEY and CDR2 is SVGAGI. The V end lost 7 bases, the J end lost 1 base, and 14 bases lay between the germline ends.

Many counts were recorded for this clonotype. The V and J genes are TRBV7-9 and TRBJ2-1; D not certain. The CDR3 contains 11 residues. Trimming cost V 8 bases and J 8 bases, with 10 bases left between them. Germline CDR1 and CDR2: SEHNR and FQNEAQ (reference sequence). The chain's CDR3 is CASRLVHEQFF. CDR3 nucleotide sequence: TGTGCCAGCCGCCTGGTCCATGAGCAGTTCTTC.

This clonotype was picked up many times. The V call is TRBV3-1, the J call TRBJ2-2; 11 positions match TRBD2. CDR3 size: 17 residues. The V segment lost 2 bases and the J segment 1 base; nucleotides outside the gene matches: 3. Germline CDR1 reads LGHDT; CDR2 reads YNNKEL (reference sequence). CDR3 amino acids: CASSQRLAGLNTGELFF. The CDR3 DNA reads TGTGCCAGCAGCCAAAGACTAGCGGGGTTGAACACCGGGGAGCTGTTTTTT.

This clonotype has at least ten counts. V usage is TRBV5-1 and J usage is TRBJ2-5; 9 nucleotides line up with TRBD1. CDR3 length: 14 amino acids. The germline V gene encodes CDR1 SGHRS and CDR2 YFSETQ. V trimming: 4 bases; J trimming: 3 bases; junction bases outside the gene matches: 4. The CDR3 sequence is CASSRDREKETQYF. Here the CDR3 DNA reads TGCGCCAGCAGCCGGGACAGGGAAAAAGAGACCCAGTACTTC.

In this sample, this clonotype turned up a few times. The chain combines TRBV7-9 with TRBJ2-1, with 9 nucleotides matching TRBD2. The CDR3 consists of 15 residues. Germline V gives CDR1 SEHNR, CDR2 FQNEAQ (reference sequence). Trimming removed 2 bases from V and 5 bases from J; junction bases left unmatched: 4. CDR3 amino acids: CASSLIAGVDNEQFF. DNA of the CDR3: TGTGCCAGCAGCTTAATAGCGGGAGTTGACAATGAGCAGTTCTTC.

This clonotype was counted between two and nine times. The chain links TRBV5-1 to TRBJ2-1, with TRBD2 identical over 13 bases. The length of the CDR3 is 21 residues. Germline lookup yields CDR1 SGHRS and CDR2 YFSETQ. The ends lost 0 bases at V and 0 bases at J; junction bases unmatched: 12. The CDR3 spells CASSLGTSGSVKRVSYNEQFF. CDR3 in DNA: TGCGCCAGCAGCTTGGGGACTAGCGGGAGCGTAAAAAGAGTCTCCTACAATGAGCAGTTCTTC. Using reference TRBV5-1 and TRBJ2-1 for the parts outside the CDR3, the full variable domain is KAGVTQTPRYLIKTRGQQVTLSCSPISGHRSVSWYQQTPGQGLQFLFEYFSETQRNKGNFPGRFSGRQFSNSRSEMNVSTLELGDSALYLCASSLGTSGSVKRVSYNEQFFGPGTRLTVL.

This clonotype was seen at least ten times. The chain carries TRBV4-1 and TRBJ1-2; D unresolved. V was pared by 4 bases and J by 3 bases, with 12 bases between. In germline, CDR1 is MGHRA, CDR2 YSYEKL. The CDR3 consists of 14 residues. The CDR3 sequence: CASSPPAGYYGYTF. CDR3 DNA: TGCGCCAGCAGCCCTCCCGCGGGGTACTATGGCTACACCTTC.

This clonotype showed up many times. The V call is TRBV24-1, the J call TRBJ2-2; the match to TRBD1 covers 10 bases. The CDR3 is 14 residues long. Trimming cost V 8 bases and J 4 bases; bases outside gene matches: 3. Per the germline V gene, CDR1 is KGHDR and CDR2 is SFDVKD. CDR3 in amino acids: CATTRTGGTGELFF. CDR3 DNA sequence: TGTGCCACCACTAGGACAGGGGGCACCGGGGAGCTGTTTTTT.

Within the sample, this clonotype is medium-sized. J is TRBJ2-1 and V is TRBV12-3 or TRBV12-4, with TRBD2 matching over 8 bases. The J segment lost 7 bases and the V segment lost 5 bases, leaving 16 bases of the junction unmatched. The CDR3 extends over 17 amino acids. This CDR3 is CASSPLSGTGFTNEQFF. The CDR3 nucleotides read TGTGCCAGCAGTCCCCTTAGCGGGACGGGGTTTACAAATGAGCAGTTCTTC.